This T cell receptor (beta chain) was documented in a study of early T cells in non-severe SARS-CoV-2 infection. In the library, individual cDNA molecules carried attached unique molecular identifiers. One entry per CDR3 protein results from TCRdb running MiXCR on the 5' RACE reads. The sample consists of about 80,000 distinct CDR3 sequences, 11% to 15% of them appearing once. V lost 10 bases, J lost 5 bases, and 11 bases lay in between. The CDR3 consists of 11 residues. Germline values: CDR1 SEHNR, CDR2 FQNEAQ (reference sequence). This clonotype appeared a few times. The chain recombines TRBV7-9 with TRBJ1-2; D is unresolved. This receptor was identified in an adult who was a healthcare worker with PCR-confirmed SARS-CoV-2 infection or an uninfected control (not recorded which). Sequenced input: whole blood. CDR3 loop: CATPSVYGYTF. DNA for the CDR3: TGTGCCACCCCGAGTGTATATGGCTACACCTTC.